The sequence of this T cell receptor (beta chain) was determined in a study of cytomegalovirus exposure and HLA in healthy donors. J lost 8 bases, V lost 4 bases, and 3 bases had no gene match. Germline CDR1 is SEHNR and CDR2 is FQNEAQ (reference sequence). The CDR3 length is 13 residues. This clone occurred once. Its antigen is undetermined. PCR used 60 Vbeta primers and 13 Jbeta primers. In the authors' workflow: The authors later counted roughly 77 million unique TCR beta chains, some 12 million of them shared. Here immunoSEQ multiplex PCR was the method, and the copy in TCRdb shows in-frame clones only, minus some. D and trimming were read from the DNA, whereas the V and J calls and clone size are those reported in that table. The sample comprises approximately 150,000 clones, around 75% of which are singletons, and around 10% rests with the top ten. Findings of the study overall: An analysis that came later showed most CMV-associated TCR beta chains appearing HLA-restricted. The study listed 164 cytomegalovirus-associated TCR beta chains.

The material sequenced was PBMCs. This TCR derives from a man between 18 and 29 years old in good health and CMV-seropositive. The chain employs TRBV7-9 and TRBJ1-4; 8 bases fit TRBD1. CDR3 in DNA: TGTGCCAGCAGCTCAAGGACAGGGGAAAAACTGTTTTTT. Its protein product is CASSSRTGEKLFF.